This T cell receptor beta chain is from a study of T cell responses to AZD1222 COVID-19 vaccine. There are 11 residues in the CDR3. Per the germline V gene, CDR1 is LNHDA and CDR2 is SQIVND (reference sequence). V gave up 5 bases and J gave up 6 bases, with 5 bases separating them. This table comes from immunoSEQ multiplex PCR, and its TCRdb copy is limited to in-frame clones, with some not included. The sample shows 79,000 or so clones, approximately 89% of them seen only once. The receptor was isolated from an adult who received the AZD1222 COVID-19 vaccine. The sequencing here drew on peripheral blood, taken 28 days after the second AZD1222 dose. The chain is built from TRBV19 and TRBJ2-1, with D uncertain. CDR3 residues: CASSWVNEQFF. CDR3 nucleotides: TGTGCCAGTAGTTGGGTCAATGAGCAGTTCTTC.